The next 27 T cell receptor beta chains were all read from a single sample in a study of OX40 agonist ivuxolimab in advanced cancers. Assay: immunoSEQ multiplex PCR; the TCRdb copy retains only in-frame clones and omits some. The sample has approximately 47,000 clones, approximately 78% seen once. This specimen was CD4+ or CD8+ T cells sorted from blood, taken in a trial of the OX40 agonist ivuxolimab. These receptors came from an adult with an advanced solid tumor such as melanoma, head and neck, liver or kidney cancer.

CDR3 in amino acids: CASSLQDNTEAFF. As DNA, the CDR3 is TGCGCCAGCAGCTTGCAGGATAACACTGAAGCTTTCTTT. The chain combines TRBV5-1 with TRBJ1-1; no firm D call. The germline gives CDR1 SGHRS, CDR2 YFSETQ. V gave up 1 base and J gave up 2 bases, with 6 bases separating them. There are 13 residues in the CDR3. Together with reference TRBV5-1 and TRBJ1-1, the CDR3 gives the full variable domain: KAGVTQTPRYLIKTRGQQVTLSCSPISGHRSVSWYQQTPGQGLQFLFEYFSETQRNKGNFPGRFSGRQFSNSRSEMNVSTLELGDSALYLCASSLQDNTEAFFGQGTRLTVV.

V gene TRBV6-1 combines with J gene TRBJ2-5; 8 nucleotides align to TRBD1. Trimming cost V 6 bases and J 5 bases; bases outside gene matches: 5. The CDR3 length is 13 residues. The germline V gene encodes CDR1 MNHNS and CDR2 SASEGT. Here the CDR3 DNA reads TGTGCCAGCAGGACAGGGGTAAGGGAGACCCAGTACTTC. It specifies CASRTGVRETQYF.

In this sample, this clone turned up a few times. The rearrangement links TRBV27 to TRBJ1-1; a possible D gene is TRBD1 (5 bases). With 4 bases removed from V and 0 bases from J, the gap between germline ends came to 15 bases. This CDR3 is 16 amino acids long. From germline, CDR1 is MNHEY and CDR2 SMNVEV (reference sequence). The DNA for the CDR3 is TGTGCCAGCAGTTCGTACAGGAGAAATTTGAACACTGAAGCTTTCTTT. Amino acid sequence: CASSSYRRNLNTEAFF.

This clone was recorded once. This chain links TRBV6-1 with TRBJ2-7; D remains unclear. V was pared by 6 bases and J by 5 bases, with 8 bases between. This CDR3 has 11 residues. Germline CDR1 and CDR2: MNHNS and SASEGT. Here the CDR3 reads CASRNWDEQYF. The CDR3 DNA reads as TGTGCCAGCAGGAACTGGGACGAGCAGTACTTC.

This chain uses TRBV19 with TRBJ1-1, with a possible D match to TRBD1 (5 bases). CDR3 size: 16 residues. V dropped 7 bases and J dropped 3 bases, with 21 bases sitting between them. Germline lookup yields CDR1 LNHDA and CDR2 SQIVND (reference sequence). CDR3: CASTLLRGTWDTEAFF. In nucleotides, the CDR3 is TGTGCCAGTACCCTACTTAGGGGAACCTGGGACACTGAAGCTTTCTTT.

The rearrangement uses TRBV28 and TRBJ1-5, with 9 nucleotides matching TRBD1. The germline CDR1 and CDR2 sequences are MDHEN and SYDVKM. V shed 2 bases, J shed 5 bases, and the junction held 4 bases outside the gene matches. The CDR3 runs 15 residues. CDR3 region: CASSLTGTGYQPQHF. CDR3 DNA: TGTGCCAGCAGTTTAACCGGGACAGGGTATCAGCCCCAGCATTTT.

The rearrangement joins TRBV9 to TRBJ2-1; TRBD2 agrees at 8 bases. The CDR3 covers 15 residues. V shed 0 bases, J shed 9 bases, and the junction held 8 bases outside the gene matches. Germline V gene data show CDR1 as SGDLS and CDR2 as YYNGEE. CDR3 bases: TGTGCCAGCAGCGTAGCCCCAGCGGGAGCCATTGAGCAGTTCTTC. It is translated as CASSVAPAGAIEQFF.

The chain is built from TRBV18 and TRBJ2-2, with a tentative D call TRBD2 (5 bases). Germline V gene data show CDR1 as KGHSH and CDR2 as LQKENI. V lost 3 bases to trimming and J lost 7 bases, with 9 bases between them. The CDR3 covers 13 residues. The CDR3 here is CASSPRRSGELFF. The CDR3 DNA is TGTGCCAGCTCACCCCGGAGGAGCGGGGAGCTGTTTTTT. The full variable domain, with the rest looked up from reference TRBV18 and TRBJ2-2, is NAGVMQNPRHLVRRRGQEARLRCSPMKGHSHVYWYRQLPEEGLKFMVYLQKENIIDESGMPKERFSAEFPKEGPSILRIQQVVRGDSAAYFCASSPRRSGELFFGEGSRLTVL.

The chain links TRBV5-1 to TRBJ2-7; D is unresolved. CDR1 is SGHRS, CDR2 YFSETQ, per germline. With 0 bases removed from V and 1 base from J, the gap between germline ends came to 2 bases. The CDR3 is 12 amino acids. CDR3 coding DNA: TGCGCCAGCAGCTTGGAATCCTACGAGCAGTACTTC. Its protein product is CASSLESYEQYF. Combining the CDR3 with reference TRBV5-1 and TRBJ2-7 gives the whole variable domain KAGVTQTPRYLIKTRGQQVTLSCSPISGHRSVSWYQQTPGQGLQFLFEYFSETQRNKGNFPGRFSGRQFSNSRSEMNVSTLELGDSALYLCASSLESYEQYFGPGTRLTVT.

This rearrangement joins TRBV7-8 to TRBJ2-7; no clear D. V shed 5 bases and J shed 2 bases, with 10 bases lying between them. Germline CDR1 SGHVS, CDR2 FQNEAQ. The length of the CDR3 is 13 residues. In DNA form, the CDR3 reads TGTGCCAGCAGCCCCGGACCGACCTACGAGCAGTACTTC. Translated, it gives CASSPGPTYEQYF. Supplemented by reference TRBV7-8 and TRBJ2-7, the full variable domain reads GAGVSQSPRYKVAKRGQDVALRCDPISGHVSLFWYQQALGQGPEFLTYFQNEAQLDKSGLPSDRFFAERPEGSVSTLKIQRTQQEDSAVYLCASSPGPTYEQYFGPGTRLTVT.

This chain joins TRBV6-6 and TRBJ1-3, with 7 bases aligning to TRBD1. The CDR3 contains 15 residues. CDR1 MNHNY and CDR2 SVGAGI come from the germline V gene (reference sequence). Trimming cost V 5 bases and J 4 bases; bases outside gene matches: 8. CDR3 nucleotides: TGTGCCAGCAGTCCCCTCGGGACAGTCGGAAACACCATATATTTT. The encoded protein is CASSPLGTVGNTIYF.

The CDR3: CASSPEGSQNTEAFF. The CDR3 DNA sequence: TGTGCCAGCTCACCGGAGGGCAGCCAGAACACTGAAGCTTTCTTT. The chain employs TRBV18 and TRBJ1-1; the D is unclear. The V end lost 3 bases, the J end lost 1 base, and 12 bases lay between the germline ends. The germline CDR1 and CDR2 sequences are KGHSH and LQKENI. The CDR3 has 15 amino acids.

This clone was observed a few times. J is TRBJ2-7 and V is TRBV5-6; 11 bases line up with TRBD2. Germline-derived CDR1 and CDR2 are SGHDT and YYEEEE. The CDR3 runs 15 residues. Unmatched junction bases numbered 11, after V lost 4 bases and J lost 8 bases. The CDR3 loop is CASSRWGLADNKQYF. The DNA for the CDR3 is TGTGCCAGCAGCCGTTGGGGACTAGCGGATAACAAGCAGTACTTC.

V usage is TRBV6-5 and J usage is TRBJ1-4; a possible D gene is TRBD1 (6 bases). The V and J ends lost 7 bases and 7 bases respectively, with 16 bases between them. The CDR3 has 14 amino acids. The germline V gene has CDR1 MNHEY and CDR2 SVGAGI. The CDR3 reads CASTSGVDGEKLFF. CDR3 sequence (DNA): TGTGCCAGCACCTCAGGGGTAGATGGTGAAAAACTGTTTTTT.

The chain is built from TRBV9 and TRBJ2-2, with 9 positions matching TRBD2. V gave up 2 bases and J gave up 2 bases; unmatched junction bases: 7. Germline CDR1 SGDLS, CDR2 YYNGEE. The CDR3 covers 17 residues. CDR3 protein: CASSVQREDVNTGELFF. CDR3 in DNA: TGTGCCAGCAGCGTCCAGCGGGAGGACGTAAACACCGGGGAGCTGTTTTTT.

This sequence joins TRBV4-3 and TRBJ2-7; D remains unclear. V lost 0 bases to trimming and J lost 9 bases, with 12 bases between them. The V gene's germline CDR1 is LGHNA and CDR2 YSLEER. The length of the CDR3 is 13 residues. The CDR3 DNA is TGCGCCAGCAGCCAAGACGGAACTACGAGGCAGTACTTC. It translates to CASSQDGTTRQYF.

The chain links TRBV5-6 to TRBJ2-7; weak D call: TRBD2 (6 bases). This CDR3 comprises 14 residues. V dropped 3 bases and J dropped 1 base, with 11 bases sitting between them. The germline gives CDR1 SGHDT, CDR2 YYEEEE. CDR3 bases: TGTGCCAGCAGCTCGGGACTGGGATCCTACGAGCAGTACTTC. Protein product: CASSSGLGSYEQYF.

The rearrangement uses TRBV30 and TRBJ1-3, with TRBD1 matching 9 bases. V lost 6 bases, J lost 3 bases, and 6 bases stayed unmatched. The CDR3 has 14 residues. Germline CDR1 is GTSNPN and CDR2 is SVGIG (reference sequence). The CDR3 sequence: CACSTGGYGNTIYF. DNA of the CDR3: TGTGCCTGCTCAACAGGGGGCTATGGAAACACCATATATTTT.

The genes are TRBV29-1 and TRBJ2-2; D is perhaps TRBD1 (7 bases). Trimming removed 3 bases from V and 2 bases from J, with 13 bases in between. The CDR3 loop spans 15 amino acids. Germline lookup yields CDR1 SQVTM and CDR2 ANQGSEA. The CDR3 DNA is TGCAGCGTTGAGGGGAGGACAGGAAACACCGGGGAGCTGTTTTTT. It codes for CSVEGRTGNTGELFF.

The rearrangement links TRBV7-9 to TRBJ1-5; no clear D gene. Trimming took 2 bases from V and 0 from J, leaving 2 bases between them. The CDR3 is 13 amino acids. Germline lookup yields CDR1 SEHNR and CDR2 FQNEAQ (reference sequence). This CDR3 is CASSLLSNQPQHF. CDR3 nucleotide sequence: TGTGCCAGCAGCTTACTTAGCAATCAGCCCCAGCATTTT.

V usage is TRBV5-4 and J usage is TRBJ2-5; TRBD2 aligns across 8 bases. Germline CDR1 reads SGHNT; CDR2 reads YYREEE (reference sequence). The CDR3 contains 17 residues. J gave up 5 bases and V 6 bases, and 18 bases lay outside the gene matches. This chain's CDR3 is CASTKEGVAGYGETQYF. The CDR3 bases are TGTGCCAGCACCAAAGAGGGAGTAGCGGGATATGGGGAGACCCAGTACTTC.

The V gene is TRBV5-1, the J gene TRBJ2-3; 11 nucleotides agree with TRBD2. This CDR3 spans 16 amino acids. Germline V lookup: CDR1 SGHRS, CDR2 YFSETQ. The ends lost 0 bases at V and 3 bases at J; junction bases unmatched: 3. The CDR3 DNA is TGCGCCAGCAGCTTGGTCATAGCGGGAGGGACAGATACGCAGTATTTT. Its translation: CASSLVIAGGTDTQYF.

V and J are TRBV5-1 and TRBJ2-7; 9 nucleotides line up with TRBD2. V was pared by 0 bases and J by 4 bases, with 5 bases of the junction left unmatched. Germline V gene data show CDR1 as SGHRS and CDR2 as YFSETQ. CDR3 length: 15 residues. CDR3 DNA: TGCGCCAGCAGCTTGGAGCTGACTAGCGGATACGAGCAGTACTTC. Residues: CASSLELTSGYEQYF.

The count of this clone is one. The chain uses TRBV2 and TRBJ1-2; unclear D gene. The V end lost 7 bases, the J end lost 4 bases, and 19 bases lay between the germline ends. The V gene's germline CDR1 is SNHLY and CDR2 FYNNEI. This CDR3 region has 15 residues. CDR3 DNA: TGTGCCAGCACCCGGACCCGGGCGGATGTCTATGGCTACACCTTC. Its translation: CASTRTRADVYGYTF.

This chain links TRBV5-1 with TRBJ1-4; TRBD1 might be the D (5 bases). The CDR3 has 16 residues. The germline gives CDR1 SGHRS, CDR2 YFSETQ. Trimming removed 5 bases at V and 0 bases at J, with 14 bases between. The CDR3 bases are TGCGCCAGCAGTCCCGCTAGGGGCTCAACTAATGAAAAACTGTTTTTT. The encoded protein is CASSPARGSTNEKLFF.

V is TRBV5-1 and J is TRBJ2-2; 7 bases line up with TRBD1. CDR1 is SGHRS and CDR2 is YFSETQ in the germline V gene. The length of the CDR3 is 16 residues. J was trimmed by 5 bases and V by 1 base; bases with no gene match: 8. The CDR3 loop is CASSLLQGDWTGELFF. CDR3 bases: TGCGCCAGCAGCTTGTTGCAGGGGGATTGGACCGGGGAGCTGTTTTTT.

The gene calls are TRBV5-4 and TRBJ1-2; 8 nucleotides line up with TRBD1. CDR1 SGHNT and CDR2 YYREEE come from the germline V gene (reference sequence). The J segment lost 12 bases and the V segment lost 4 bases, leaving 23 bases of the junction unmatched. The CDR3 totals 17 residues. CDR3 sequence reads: CASSAEVRQGTSWMDTF. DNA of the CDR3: TGTGCCAGCAGCGCTGAGGTCAGACAGGGGACCTCATGGATGGACACCTTC. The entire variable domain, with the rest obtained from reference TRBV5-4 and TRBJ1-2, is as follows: ETGVTQSPTHLIKTRGQQVTLRCSSQSGHNTVSWYQQALGQGPQFIFQYYREEENGRGNFPPRFSGLQFPNYSSELNVNALELDDSALYLCASSAEVRQGTSWMDTFGSGTRLTVV.